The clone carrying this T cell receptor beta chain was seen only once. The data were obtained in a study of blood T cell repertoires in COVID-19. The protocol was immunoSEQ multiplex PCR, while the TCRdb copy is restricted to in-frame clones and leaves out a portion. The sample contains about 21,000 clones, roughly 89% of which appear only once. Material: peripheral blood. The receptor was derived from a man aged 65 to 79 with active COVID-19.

CDR3 sequence: CASSLGGLAGLGEQFF. The CDR3 DNA follows: TGCGCCAGCAGCTTGGGGGGACTAGCGGGGTTGGGTGAGCAGTTCTTC. This chain links TRBV5-1 with TRBJ2-1; TRBD2 matches at 13 bases. V lost 0 bases and J lost 9; bases outside the gene matches: 6. Per germline, CDR1 SGHRS and CDR2 YFSETQ. CDR3 size: 16 residues.